The T cell receptor (beta chain) described here comes from a study of blood T cell repertoires in COVID-19. Original handling: Reference gene primers were amplified, and this amplification served to estimate nucleated cell counts. TCRdb's table, derived via immunoSEQ multiplex PCR, lists solely in-frame clones and lacks some. V and J calls and clone size are copied from that table; D and trimming were computed from the DNA. Among 200,000 to 250,000 clones listed, about 87% were seen once. Deletions cut 1 base from V and 5 bases from J, with 12 bases between. Germline lookup yields CDR1 LGHDT and CDR2 YNNKEL (reference sequence). The CDR3 loop spans 15 amino acids.

The sequence was obtained from a woman in her thirties with COVID-19, enrolled during active disease. The chain recombines TRBV3-1 (or the pseudogene TRBV3-2) with TRBJ1-5, with D unresolved. Material for sequencing was peripheral blood. In DNA, the CDR3 is TGTGCCAGCAGCCAAGGATGGCAGGACTATCAGCCCCAGCATTTT. Protein sequence: CASSQGWQDYQPQHF.